These 16 T cell receptor beta chains were all obtained from the same sample, sequenced in a study of regulatory T cells in long-lasting Graves disease. This sample's time point: newly diagnosed GD, antithyroid drugs for less than 3 months. PBMC RNA served as the TCR library source. iRepertoire HTBI primers and Arm-PCR of CDR3 regions built TCR beta libraries. TCRdb ran MiXCR on the multiplex PCR reads and lists one entry per CDR3 protein. The table has some 490,000 distinct CDR3 sequences, 12% seen once; the top ten hold 8.9%. This sample also belongs to another study, concerning T cells in Graves' hyperthyroidism and ophthalmopathy.

The specimen comprised peripheral blood mononuclear cells (PBMCs), sampled at new diagnosis, from a patient treated with antithyroid drugs. The source of these receptors is a woman aged 30 to 39 with Graves disease.

The chain combines TRBV15 with TRBJ2-6, with unresolved D. This CDR3 has 15 amino acids. V gave up 1 base and J gave up 2 bases, with 6 bases separating them. CDR1 and CDR2 (germline): LNHNV, YYDKDF (reference sequence). The CDR3, as DNA: TGTGCCACCAGCAGAGCACTTCCTGGGGCCAACGTCCTGACTTTC. As protein: CATSRALPGANVLTF.

This clonotype showed up many times. The gene calls are TRBV12-3 or TRBV12-4 and TRBJ2-3, with 11 bases lining up with TRBD2. V dropped 2 bases and J dropped 1; count of bases not matched to a gene: 8. The CDR3 covers 18 residues. The CDR3 loop reads CASSLPNLGLAGTDTQYF. The CDR3 coding sequence is TGTGCCAGCAGTTTACCTAATCTGGGACTAGCGGGCACAGATACGCAGTATTTT.

This clonotype was recorded many times. The V gene is TRBV7-8, the J gene TRBJ2-1, with 7 bases aligning to TRBD1. The V and J ends lost 5 bases and 3 bases, in that order; junction bases with no gene match: 16. There are 18 residues in the CDR3. Germline V gene data show CDR1 as SGHVS and CDR2 as FQNEAQ. The CDR3 is CASSLRRTGTADYNEQFF. The CDR3 DNA is TGTGCCAGCAGCCTCAGAAGAACCGGGACAGCAGACTACAATGAGCAGTTCTTC. Based on the CDR3 plus reference TRBV7-8 and TRBJ2-1, the full variable domain is GAGVSQSPRYKVAKRGQDVALRCDPISGHVSLFWYQQALGQGPEFLTYFQNEAQLDKSGLPSDRFFAERPEGSVSTLKIQRTQQEDSAVYLCASSLRRTGTADYNEQFFGPGTRLTVL.

This clonotype was detected only a few times. The chain links TRBV9 to TRBJ2-3, with D tentatively TRBD2 (7 bases). The CDR3 spans 14 residues. Germline V CDR1 and CDR2: SGDLS, YYNGEE. V was cut by 0 bases and J by 4 bases, with 9 bases left in between. Here the CDR3 DNA reads TGTGCCAGCAGCGTAGGGGGGGGCCCAGATACGCAGTATTTT. Translation: CASSVGGGPDTQYF.

V gene TRBV29-1 combines with J gene TRBJ2-3; 8 bases match TRBD2. This CDR3 contains 14 residues. Losses at the gene ends were 3 bases for V and 3 bases for J; bases not matched to a gene: 5. Per germline, CDR1 SQVTM and CDR2 ANQGSEA. In DNA form, the CDR3 reads TGCAGCGTTGAGGGACTAGAAAGGACAGATACGCAGTATTTT. Its translation is CSVEGLERTDTQYF.

The rearrangement uses TRBV6-9 and TRBJ1-6; a weak D match, TRBD1 (5 bases). The V gene lost 3 bases and the J gene lost 7 bases, with 10 bases spanning the gap. CDR3 length: 14 residues. Germline V gives CDR1 MNHGY, CDR2 SVAAGI. The CDR3 region has the DNA TGTGCCAGCAGTTACGGGGCAGCGAATTCACCCCTCCACTTT. It specifies CASSYGAANSPLHF.

This clonotype was picked up many times. This chain links TRBV20-1 with TRBJ2-3; 9 bases align to TRBD1. The CDR3 spans 14 residues. Germline V CDR1 and CDR2: DFQATT, SNEGSKA (reference sequence). V gave up 4 bases and J gave up 3 bases; unmatched junction bases: 5. The CDR3 coding sequence is TGCAGTGCTATAAGCGGGACAGGGACAGATACGCAGTATTTT. Residues: CSAISGTGTDTQYF.

This clonotype came up many times. The chain recombines TRBV28 with TRBJ2-7, with TRBD1 matching over 9 bases. V was pared by 6 bases and J by 5 bases, with 11 bases of the junction left unmatched. Per germline, CDR1 MDHEN and CDR2 SYDVKM. The CDR3 has 15 amino acids. As DNA, the CDR3 is TGTGCCAGCAGCCGAGCCCCCGGGACAGGGAACGAGCAGTACTTC. Translation gives CASSRAPGTGNEQYF.

This clonotype has at least ten counts. The genes are TRBV5-1 and TRBJ1-2; D perhaps matches TRBD1 (6 bases). CDR1 is SGHRS and CDR2 is YFSETQ in the germline V gene. This CDR3 region has 16 residues. V lost 3 bases and J 5 bases, leaving 20 bases between the germline ends. CDR3 coding DNA: TGCGCCAGCAGCTCGCGGGGGGGAGTACAGGGATATGGCTACACCTTC. Its translation is CASSSRGGVQGYGYTF.

CDR3 sequence (DNA): TGTGCCAGCAGCCGCCAGGAGGGTTATGGCTACACCTTC. Protein: CASSRQEGYGYTF. V is TRBV14 and J is TRBJ1-2, with no clear D. Germline V gives CDR1 SGHDN, CDR2 FVKESK. The CDR3 covers 13 residues. V dropped 4 bases and J dropped 5 bases, with 11 bases sitting between them.

This clonotype was detected ten times or more. The chain has TRBV18 and TRBJ2-7; D gene uncertain. Germline V CDR1 and CDR2: KGHSH, LQKENI. The CDR3 has 13 amino acids. Trimming left V 2 bases short and J 2 bases short, with 7 bases between. The CDR3 here is CASSPAHPYEQYF. The CDR3 DNA is TGTGCCAGCTCACCAGCGCACCCCTACGAGCAGTACTTC.

This clonotype was counted at least ten times. This chain joins TRBV6-5 and TRBJ2-5; D call uncertain. Per germline, CDR1 MNHEY and CDR2 SVGAGI. Trimming removed 0 bases from V and 3 bases from J, with 8 bases in between. The CDR3 has 14 residues. The CDR3 loop reads CASSYSNPKETQYF. In DNA, the CDR3 is TGTGCCAGCAGTTACTCAAACCCCAAAGAGACCCAGTACTTC.

This clonotype was picked up many times. The chain uses TRBV6-6 and TRBJ2-7, with D possibly TRBD1 on 7 matching bases. The CDR3 runs to 15 residues. Germline-derived CDR1 and CDR2 are MNHNY and SVGAGI (reference sequence). Trimming took 0 bases from V and 5 from J, leaving 14 bases between them. The CDR3 is CASSYSSTGEDEQYF. The CDR3 DNA follows: TGTGCCAGCAGTTACTCTAGTACAGGGGAGGACGAGCAGTACTTC.

This clonotype was seen a handful of times. The chain employs TRBV5-1 and TRBJ2-5; D perhaps matches TRBD2 (5 bases). The CDR3 loop spans 16 amino acids. With 0 bases removed from V and 1 base from J, the gap between germline ends came to 13 bases. Per the germline V gene, CDR1 is SGHRS and CDR2 is YFSETQ. The CDR3 sequence is CASSLEGAVLQETQYF. The CDR3 nucleotides are TGCGCCAGCAGCTTGGAGGGAGCGGTTCTCCAAGAGACCCAGTACTTC.

This clonotype was observed many times. The J gene is TRBJ1-2, the V gene TRBV18; D possibly corresponds to TRBD1 (5 bases). CDR1 is KGHSH and CDR2 is LQKENI in the germline V gene. This CDR3 is built from 15 residues. The germline V and J ends were trimmed by 1 base and 8 bases, with 17 bases remaining between them. The CDR3 region has the DNA TGTGCCAGCTCACCACTCCCGGGGGAGGTCAGCGGCTACACCTTC. It yields the protein CASSPLPGEVSGYTF.

V gene TRBV28 combines with J gene TRBJ2-4; 11 bases line up with TRBD2. V gave up 5 bases and J gave up 6 bases; unmatched junction bases: 6. Germline V gives CDR1 MDHEN, CDR2 SYDVKM. This CDR3 is built from 15 residues. CDR3 nucleotides: TGTGCCAGCAGTGGGGGGGGACTAGCGGTAAACATTCAGTACTTC. Translated: CASSGGGLAVNIQYF.